A selection of T cell receptor beta chains follows, all from one sample in a study of OX40 agonist ivuxolimab in advanced cancers. Only in-frame clones appear in the TCRdb table, and some are missing; sequencing was by immunoSEQ multiplex PCR. The table records some 30,000 clones, about four fifths of them present only once. This sample comprised CD4+ or CD8+ T cells sorted from blood, obtained in a trial of the OX40 agonist ivuxolimab. These TCRs come from an adult with an advanced solid tumor such as melanoma, head and neck, liver or kidney cancer. CDR3s include the opening cysteine and the closing phenylalanine or tryptophan. A D gene is named only where the DNA matches it firmly. The listing skips clone size in some rows; elsewhere it reads once, few, many or a size class.

abundance	v_gene	d_gene	j_gene	CDR3aa	CDR3nt
.	TRBV7-2	TRBD2	TRBJ2-5	CASSFGGGETQYF	TGTGCCAGCAGCTTCGGGGGGGGAGAGACCCAGTACTTC
.	TRBV21-1	.	TRBJ2-2	CASSNFRRRGRSGELFF	TGTGCCAGCAGCAACTTTAGGCGCAGGGGTCGGAGCGGGGAGCTGTTTTTT
few	TRBV9	.	TRBJ1-1	CASSVGGASAEAFF	TGTGCCAGCAGCGTCGGCGGGGCTAGCGCTGAAGCTTTCTTT
.	TRBV29-1	.	TRBJ1-2	CSVEYADGYTF	TGCAGCGTTGAGTATGCCGATGGCTACACCTTC
few	TRBV5-8	TRBD2	TRBJ2-5	CASSGGTSLETQYF	TGTGCCAGCAGCGGAGGGACTAGCCTAGAGACCCAGTACTTC
.	TRBV7-2	TRBD1	TRBJ2-1	CASSPRQGRVEQFF	TGTGCCAGCAGCCCTCGACAGGGAAGGGTTGAGCAGTTCTTC
.	TRBV28	.	TRBJ1-5	CASGGGNQPQHF	TGTGCCAGCGGGGGGGGCAATCAGCCCCAGCATTTT
.	TRBV6-6	.	TRBJ2-3	CASSYEGGENTQYF	TGTGCCAGCAGTTATGAGGGGGGCGAAAATACGCAGTATTTT
.	TRBV28	TRBD1	TRBJ1-4	CASSLLGTERGDNEKLFF	TGTGCCAGCAGTTTGTTAGGGACAGAACGGGGGGATAATGAAAAACTGTTTTTT
.	TRBV25-1	TRBD1	TRBJ1-1	CASSESGTGNTEAFF	TGTGCCAGCAGTGAATCGGGGACAGGGAACACTGAAGCTTTCTTT
.	TRBV18	.	TRBJ1-3	CASSPKGQNTIYF	TGTGCCAGCTCACCAAAGGGCCAAAACACCATATATTTT
.	TRBV7-9	.	TRBJ2-7	CASSLVGPIDEQYF	TGTGCCAGCAGCTTAGTTGGACCGATCGACGAGCAGTACTTC
.	TRBV19	.	TRBJ1-2	CASSSQDRLGYTF	TGTGCCAGTAGTTCCCAGGACAGACTTGGCTACACCTTC
.	TRBV20-1	.	TRBJ2-7	CSARETEEQYF	TGCAGTGCTAGAGAGACAGAGGAGCAGTACTTC
.	TRBV9	.	TRBJ2-7	CASSSGTASGSEQYF	TGTGCCAGCAGCTCCGGGACCGCCTCCGGTAGCGAGCAGTACTTC
.	TRBV4-3	.	TRBJ2-1	CASSQDSGNEQFF	TGCGCCAGCAGCCAAGACTCTGGTAATGAGCAGTTCTTC
few	TRBV7-9	.	TRBJ1-2	CASSSGQTYGYTF	TGTGCCAGCAGCTCCGGACAGACGTATGGCTACACCTTC
.	TRBV7-3	TRBD1	TRBJ2-1	CASSLDRVNEQFF	TGTGCCAGCAGCTTGGACAGGGTTAATGAGCAGTTCTTC
few	TRBV6-5	.	TRBJ1-4	CASSGLAGEKLFF	TGTGCCAGCTCCGGACTGGCGGGGGAAAAACTGTTTTTT
few	TRBV6-1	.	TRBJ1-5	CASSEARGAGQPQHF	TGTGCCAGCAGTGAAGCGAGAGGGGCGGGTCAGCCCCAGCATTTT
.	TRBV30	TRBD1	TRBJ1-2	CAWSVSQGYGYTF	TGTGCCTGGAGCGTCTCACAGGGGTATGGCTACACCTTC
.	TRBV5-1	.	TRBJ1-1	CASSLYAETMNTEAFF	TGCGCCAGCAGCTTGTATGCAGAAACAATGAACACTGAAGCTTTCTTT
once	TRBV18	.	TRBJ2-6	CASSPRGNSGANVLTF	TGTGCCAGCTCACCACGCGGGAACTCTGGGGCCAACGTCCTGACTTTC
.	TRBV7-8	.	TRBJ2-2	CASSLTPGAGELFF	TGTGCCAGCAGCTTGACTCCGGGGGCCGGGGAGCTGTTTTTT
.	TRBV28	TRBD1	TRBJ1-2	CASRGTANYGYTF	TGTGCCAGCAGGGGGACAGCTAACTATGGCTACACCTTC
.	TRBV7-2	TRBD1	TRBJ1-1	CASSNTGGTEAFF	TGTGCCAGCAGCAATACAGGGGGCACTGAAGCTTTCTTT
.	TRBV6-1	TRBD2	TRBJ2-5	CASSEARTSQKTQYF	TGTGCCAGCAGTGAAGCAAGGACTAGTCAAAAGACCCAGTACTTC
.	TRBV6-5	TRBD1	TRBJ2-7	CASSTTGAYEQYF	TGTGCCAGCAGTACTACAGGGGCCTACGAGCAGTACTTC
.	TRBV4-1	.	TRBJ2-3	CASSQGTVTSTDTQYF	TGCGCCAGCAGCCAAGGGACGGTCACTAGCACAGATACGCAGTATTTT
.	TRBV7-2	.	TRBJ1-1	CASQREGGPNTEAFF	TGTGCCAGCCAGCGAGAGGGGGGACCGAACACTGAAGCTTTCTTT
few	TRBV19	TRBD1	TRBJ1-5	CASTGTGNQPQHF	TGTGCCAGTACTGGGACAGGGAACCAGCCCCAGCATTTT
.	TRBV5-5	TRBD1	TRBJ2-2	CASSLGLATGGTGELFF	TGTGCCAGCAGCTTGGGCCTCGCGACAGGGGGCACCGGGGAGCTGTTTTTT
.	TRBV6-5	TRBD1	TRBJ1-5	CASSNRQGNQPQHF	TGTGCCAGCAGTAATCGACAGGGAAATCAGCCCCAGCATTTT
.	TRBV28	TRBD2	TRBJ2-1	CASSPSGRPYNEQFF	TGTGCCAGCAGTCCTAGCGGGAGGCCCTACAATGAGCAGTTCTTC
.	TRBV6-4	.	TRBJ1-1	CASTRDGWDTEAFF	TGTGCCAGCACCCGGGACGGATGGGACACTGAAGCTTTCTTT
few	TRBV11-3	.	TRBJ2-1	CASSGSSDEQFF	TGTGCCAGCAGCGGTAGTAGCGATGAGCAGTTCTTC
.	TRBV27	TRBD1	TRBJ2-4	CASSSTNRGNIQYF	TGTGCCAGCAGTTCAACCAACAGGGGGAACATTCAGTACTTC
.	TRBV6-6	TRBD1	TRBJ2-1	CASRGRGQGMGNEQFF	TGTGCCAGCAGGGGACGTGGACAGGGTATGGGCAATGAGCAGTTCTTC
.	TRBV7-3	.	TRBJ2-1	CASSLTGLSYNEQFF	TGTGCCAGCAGCTTAACGGGTCTATCCTACAATGAGCAGTTCTTC
.	TRBV2	TRBD1	TRBJ1-5	CASRKQGALSNQPQHF	TGTGCCAGCAGGAAACAGGGGGCCCTAAGCAATCAGCCCCAGCATTTT
.	TRBV5-4	TRBD2	TRBJ2-5	CASSSLTSGRTETQYF	TGTGCCAGCAGCTCACTGACTAGCGGGAGAACTGAGACCCAGTACTTC
once	TRBV28	.	TRBJ2-3	CASSLKRIRRDTQYF	TGTGCCAGCAGTTTAAAGCGAATAAGGAGGGATACGCAGTATTTT
.	TRBV9	TRBD2	TRBJ2-2	CASSGGLAGITGELFF	TGTGCCAGCAGCGGCGGACTAGCGGGGATCACCGGGGAGCTGTTTTTT
.	TRBV2	.	TRBJ1-2	CASGTSQGYGYTF	TGTGCCAGCGGTACCTCACAGGGCTATGGCTACACCTTC
.	TRBV30	.	TRBJ2-2	CAWSLSTGELFF	TGTGCCTGGAGTCTCTCGACCGGGGAGCTGTTTTTT
.	TRBV27	.	TRBJ1-5	CASSFPWPQHF	TGTGCCAGCAGTTTTCCGTGGCCCCAGCATTTT
.	TRBV18	.	TRBJ2-5	CASSPSRQETQYF	TGTGCCAGCTCACCGTCGAGGCAAGAGACCCAGTACTTC
.	TRBV28	TRBD2	TRBJ2-2	CASTPFSGGGLAGDGELFF	TGTGCCAGCACCCCTTTTTCGGGGGGGGGACTAGCGGGAGACGGGGAGCTGTTTTTT
.	TRBV29-1	.	TRBJ2-7	CSVARTDTYEQYF	TGCAGCGTTGCTAGGACAGATACCTACGAGCAGTACTTC
.	TRBV6-5	TRBD1	TRBJ2-2	CASSYVRDSGTGELFF	TGTGCCAGCAGTTACGTCCGGGACAGTGGCACCGGGGAGCTGTTTTTT